The clone carrying this TCR beta chain was seen only a few times. This CDR3 has 12 residues. V was pared by 4 bases and J by 8 bases, with 3 bases of the junction left unmatched. CDR1 is WNHNN and CDR2 is SYGVQD in the germline V gene (reference sequence). This sample was included in a study of T cell changes during pregnancy in multiple sclerosis. Sequencing was performed with immunoSEQ multiplex PCR; in TCRdb, only in-frame clones are kept and a portion is missing. The repertoire holds 70,000 to 75,000 clones, with approximately 86% as singletons. Sequences were derived from peripheral blood, sampled before pregnancy. The sequence was collected from a female donor with multiple sclerosis, enrolled in a pregnancy study. The chain has TRBV10-1 and TRBJ1-2; 8 nucleotides match TRBD1. CDR3 loop: CASSGTGQGYTF. In DNA, the CDR3 is TGCGCCAGCAGTGGGACAGGGCAAGGCTACACCTTC.